This TCR beta chain originates from a study of CD8+CD57+ T cells in acquired aplastic anemia. Study information: Sorted CD4+ and CD8+ cells yielded DNA averaging roughly 3.3 ug.

This clonotype rates as medium-sized. The study profiled TCR beta VDJ and CDR3 using genomic DNA as template. TCRdb passed the reads through MiXCR, listing each CDR3 protein once. The sample yields about 270,000 distinct CDR3 sequences, approximately 55% seen once. This receptor was obtained from a human donor with severe aplastic anemia or a healthy control (not recorded which). Sequenced input: sorted CD4+, CD8+, or CD8+CD57+ T cells (not recorded which) from PBMCs.

For the CDR3, the DNA is TGTGCCAGCAGCTTGGTTTTAGCGGGGCAAGAGACCCAGTACTTC. The encoded protein is CASSLVLAGQETQYF. The chain couples TRBV5-8 to TRBJ2-5; 8 nucleotides match TRBD2. V shed 0 bases, J shed 2 bases, and the junction held 3 bases outside the gene matches. CDR1 and CDR2 from the germline V gene are SGHTS and YDEGEE. The CDR3 has 15 residues. The entire variable domain, with the rest obtained from reference TRBV5-8 and TRBJ2-5, is as follows: EAGVTQSPTHLIKTRGQQATLRCSPISGHTSVYWYQQALGLGLQFLLWYDEGEERNRGNFPPRFSGRQFPNYSSELNVNALELEDSALYLCASSLVLAGQETQYFGPGTRLLVL.